This is a list of T cell receptor beta chains from one sample in a study of T cell clones after liver transplantation. The data were produced by immunoSEQ multiplex PCR, yet TCRdb's version contains in-frame clones alone and is incomplete. The sample shows roughly 80,000 clones, around four fifths of them seen only once. This sample comprised CD4+ T cells from blood, obtained at the 22-month timepoint. Receptors originate from a human patient who received a liver transplant. Part of the T cell pool may stem from the graft donor. CDR3s include the opening cysteine and the closing phenylalanine or tryptophan. Each record gives: CDR3 protein, clone size, V gene. Some rows mark clone size as missing; the rest say once, few, many or name a class of expanded clone.

cdr3_aa: CASSYRTSGSEQYF
clone_size: NA
v_call: TRBV27

cdr3_aa: CASSLPYEQYF
clone_size: NA
v_call: TRBV28

cdr3_aa: CASSAQGPNTEAFF
clone_size: NA
v_call: TRBV6-1

cdr3_aa: CASSYSKSFTNYGYTF
clone_size: NA
v_call: TRBV6-5

cdr3_aa: CASSWSQDGYGGYTF
clone_size: few
v_call: TRBV5-4

cdr3_aa: CASKGEIPDTQYF
clone_size: NA
v_call: TRBV28

cdr3_aa: CASSLLAGPYEQYF
clone_size: NA
v_call: TRBV5-5

cdr3_aa: CASSPTVYEQYF
clone_size: few
v_call: TRBV7-9

cdr3_aa: CASSLALGRGETQYF
clone_size: NA
v_call: TRBV7-9

cdr3_aa: CASSERGQGDTGYTF
clone_size: NA
v_call: TRBV6-1

cdr3_aa: CASSIDPETSRYEQYF
clone_size: NA
v_call: TRBV19

cdr3_aa: CASGPQTGDGEQYF
clone_size: NA
v_call: TRBV6-8

cdr3_aa: CASSQATGGDGELFF
clone_size: NA
v_call: TRBV4-2

cdr3_aa: CSVAPLGSYEQYF
clone_size: NA
v_call: TRBV29-1

cdr3_aa: CASRDRRGGPDTQYF
clone_size: NA
v_call: TRBV7-2

cdr3_aa: CASTDRTLAKNIQYF
clone_size: NA
v_call: TRBV19

cdr3_aa: CASSLEEGAGPRTEAFF
clone_size: NA
v_call: TRBV7-9

cdr3_aa: CASSLADAYNEQFF
clone_size: NA
v_call: TRBV7-2

cdr3_aa: CASSQGAEQYF
clone_size: many
v_call: TRBV14

cdr3_aa: CASSLLAGANTDTQYF
clone_size: NA
v_call: TRBV7-3

cdr3_aa: CASSVGADGTGKTQYF
clone_size: NA
v_call: TRBV9

cdr3_aa: CATFWTGSTEAFF
clone_size: NA
v_call: TRBV6-1

cdr3_aa: CASSFLGPGEQYF
clone_size: once
v_call: TRBV7-2

cdr3_aa: CASLGQGGYEQYF
clone_size: few
v_call: TRBV30

cdr3_aa: CASSPNNQPQHF
clone_size: few
v_call: TRBV18

cdr3_aa: CASSRGAGGGTYEQYF
clone_size: few
v_call: TRBV18

cdr3_aa: CASSTLAGGGEQYF
clone_size: NA
v_call: TRBV19

cdr3_aa: CASLPGTGGISNQPQHF
clone_size: once
v_call: TRBV19

cdr3_aa: CASSFRGAVFF
clone_size: NA
v_call: TRBV5-8

cdr3_aa: CAISVGTSGYEQYF
clone_size: NA
v_call: TRBV10-3

cdr3_aa: CASGLVGGGPYNEQFF
clone_size: NA
v_call: TRBV12-5

cdr3_aa: CASSLQSGTNEQFF
clone_size: NA
v_call: TRBV7-9

cdr3_aa: CASKGGQDNEKLFF
clone_size: NA
v_call: TRBV19

cdr3_aa: CASSPIGAGGGKSYNEQFF
clone_size: NA
v_call: TRBV7-2

cdr3_aa: CASSAASQGYEQYF
clone_size: NA
v_call: TRBV5-5

cdr3_aa: CASSLESTATAGGTGELFF
clone_size: NA
v_call: TRBV4-3

cdr3_aa: CASSDLLGLSDEKLFF
clone_size: NA
v_call: TRBV6-1

cdr3_aa: CASTRGGARGTDTQYF
clone_size: NA
v_call: TRBV5-1

cdr3_aa: CASSMLAGGPSEQFF
clone_size: NA
v_call: TRBV19

cdr3_aa: CASSQGQGISGELFF
clone_size: NA
v_call: TRBV5-4

cdr3_aa: CATTRDRGLGYTF
clone_size: NA
v_call: TRBV28

cdr3_aa: CASSIRATGDEQFF
clone_size: NA
v_call: TRBV19

cdr3_aa: CASSLNRYEQYF
clone_size: NA
v_call: TRBV5-4

cdr3_aa: CASSRNRETEQYF
clone_size: NA
v_call: TRBV11-2

cdr3_aa: CASSLDQNGELFF
clone_size: NA
v_call: TRBV11-3

cdr3_aa: CASSLVGDYEQYF
clone_size: NA
v_call: TRBV5-1

cdr3_aa: CASSKLAGITDTQYF
clone_size: NA
v_call: TRBV7-3

cdr3_aa: CASSLTAGLPLNEQFF
clone_size: NA
v_call: TRBV27

cdr3_aa: CASSKIAGGPYEQYF
clone_size: NA
v_call: TRBV11-1

cdr3_aa: CASSIGQTMNTEAFF
clone_size: NA
v_call: TRBV7-2

cdr3_aa: CASSLERRKAFF
clone_size: once
v_call: TRBV5-6

cdr3_aa: CASHRGTGGGDTQYF
clone_size: NA
v_call: TRBV7-9

cdr3_aa: CASSRPTGANTGELFF
clone_size: NA
v_call: TRBV18

cdr3_aa: CASSRQGGANQETQYF
clone_size: NA
v_call: TRBV4-2

cdr3_aa: CSAGDRGGYNEQFF
clone_size: NA
v_call: TRBV29-1

cdr3_aa: CASKFGLAGVPSTDTQYF
clone_size: NA
v_call: TRBV5-1

cdr3_aa: CARSFLLEAKNIQYF
clone_size: NA
v_call: TRBV7-5

cdr3_aa: CAWSVPVLTGELFF
clone_size: NA
v_call: TRBV30